One sample yielded the 9 T cell receptor beta chains listed below, sequenced in a study of cytomegalovirus exposure and HLA in healthy donors. Primers: 60 Vbeta forward and 13 Jbeta reverse. Sequencing was performed with immunoSEQ multiplex PCR; in TCRdb, only in-frame clones are kept and a portion is missing. There are about 160,000 clones in the sample; roughly 79% occur only once, and under 1.5% lies in the top ten. Sequenced: PBMCs. Source of these receptors: a man aged 25-45 years in good health and CMV-seronegative.

V is TRBV27 and J is TRBJ2-2, with D possibly matching TRBD2 (7 bases). CDR3 length: 15 amino acids. The V gene's germline CDR1 is MNHEY and CDR2 SMNVEV (reference sequence). The V end lost 4 bases, the J end lost 7 bases, and 16 bases lay between the germline ends. The CDR3 region is CASSSKRGGHGELFF. DNA of the CDR3: TGTGCCAGCAGTTCCAAGAGGGGGGGCCACGGGGAGCTGTTTTTT.

The chain joins TRBV7-2 to TRBJ2-2, with a tentative D call TRBD1 (6 bases). Germline CDR1 and CDR2: SGHTA and FQGNSA. Deletions cut 0 bases from V and 8 bases from J, with 13 bases between. This CDR3 is 15 amino acids long. The CDR3 loop reads CASSLATGPGGELFF. For the CDR3, the DNA is TGTGCCAGCAGCTTAGCAACAGGGCCCGGGGGGGAGCTGTTTTTT. The whole variable domain, remainder taken from reference TRBV7-2 and TRBJ2-2, is GAGVSQSPSNKVTEKGKDVELRCDPISGHTALYWYRQSLGQGLEFLIYFQGNSAPDKSGLPSDRFSAERTGGSVSTLTIQRTQQEDSAVYLCASSLATGPGGELFFGEGSRLTVL.

This clone came up once. The V call is TRBV29-1, the J call TRBJ1-4; no definite D call. Per the germline V gene, CDR1 is SQVTM and CDR2 is ANQGSEA. V was trimmed by 4 bases and J by 2 bases, leaving 8 bases between them. The CDR3 length is 13 residues. DNA for the CDR3: TGCAGCGTTGTCAGCGGGACTAATGAAAAACTGTTTTTT. Its translation is CSVVSGTNEKLFF.

This clone was counted a few times. CDR3 region: CASSTTTGGYGYTF. The CDR3 coding sequence is TGTGCCAGCAGCACCACTACAGGGGGGTATGGCTACACCTTC. The chain carries TRBV7-2 and TRBJ1-2, with TRBD1 identical over 8 bases. V gave up 5 bases and J gave up 5 bases; unmatched junction bases: 7. The length of the CDR3 is 14 residues. The germline CDR1 and CDR2 sequences are SGHTA and FQGNSA.

The chain recombines TRBV5-6 with TRBJ2-4, with 8 bases that match TRBD1. After removal of 0 bases from V and 5 bases from J, the junction contained 4 bases not matched to a gene. The CDR3 runs to 15 residues. Germline V gives CDR1 SGHDT, CDR2 YYEEEE. The CDR3 DNA is TGTGCCAGCAGCTTGGCGGGGACAGGCGAAAACATTCAGTACTTC. The encoded protein is CASSLAGTGENIQYF.

J is TRBJ2-1 and V is TRBV30; D is uncertain. Between the trimmed V and J ends, which lost 0 bases and 7 bases, there was a span of 4 bases. The CDR3 spans 11 residues. Germline V gene lookup returns CDR1 GTSNPN and CDR2 SVGIG (reference sequence). The CDR3 region has the DNA TGTGCCTGGAGTGTATCTAATGAGCAGTTCTTC. Protein: CAWSVSNEQFF.

The chain recombines TRBV7-2 with TRBJ2-7, with TRBD1 as a possible D gene (5 bases). V was cut by 5 bases and J by 0 bases, with 14 bases left in between. The CDR3 sequence is 15 residues long. Germline lookup yields CDR1 SGHTA and CDR2 FQGNSA. The CDR3 nucleotides read TGTGCCAGCAGCCCCGTGCAGGGCCCCTCCTACGAGCAGTACTTC. Protein product: CASSPVQGPSYEQYF.

This clone has more than one count but fewer than ten. The V and J genes are TRBV7-2 and TRBJ2-5, with 7 bases aligning to TRBD2. V lost 5 bases and J lost 4; bases outside the gene matches: 7. Germline V gene lookup returns CDR1 SGHTA and CDR2 FQGNSA. The CDR3 consists of 14 residues. CDR3 protein: CASSGRGQRETQYF. The CDR3 bases are TGTGCCAGCAGCGGGAGGGGCCAGCGAGAGACCCAGTACTTC.

The J gene is TRBJ1-4, the V gene TRBV19, with D unclear. V lost 4 bases and J 4 bases, leaving 4 bases between the germline ends. The germline gives CDR1 LNHDA, CDR2 SQIVND (reference sequence). CDR3 length equals 12 residues. The CDR3 sequence: CASSNSNEKLFF. In DNA form, the CDR3 reads TGTGCCAGTAGTAACAGTAATGAAAAACTGTTTTTT.